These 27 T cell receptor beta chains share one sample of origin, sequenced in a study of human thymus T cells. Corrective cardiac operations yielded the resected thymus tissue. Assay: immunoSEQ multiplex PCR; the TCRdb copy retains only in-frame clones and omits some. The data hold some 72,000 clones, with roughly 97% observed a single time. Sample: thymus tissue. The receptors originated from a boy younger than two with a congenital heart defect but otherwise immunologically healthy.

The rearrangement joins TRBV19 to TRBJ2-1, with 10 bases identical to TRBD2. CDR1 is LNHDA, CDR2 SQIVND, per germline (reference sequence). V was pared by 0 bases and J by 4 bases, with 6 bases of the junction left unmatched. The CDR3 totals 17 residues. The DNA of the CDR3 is TGTGCCAGTAGTATAGATAAGGAGACTAGCGGGTACAATGAGCAGTTCTTC. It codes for CASSIDKETSGYNEQFF.

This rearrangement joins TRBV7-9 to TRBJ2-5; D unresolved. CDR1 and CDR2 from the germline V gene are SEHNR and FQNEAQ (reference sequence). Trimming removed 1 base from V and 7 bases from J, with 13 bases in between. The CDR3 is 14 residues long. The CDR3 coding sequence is TGTGCCAGCAGCTTAGTGCCGAGCCCGAGGACCCAGTACTTC. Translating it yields CASSLVPSPRTQYF.

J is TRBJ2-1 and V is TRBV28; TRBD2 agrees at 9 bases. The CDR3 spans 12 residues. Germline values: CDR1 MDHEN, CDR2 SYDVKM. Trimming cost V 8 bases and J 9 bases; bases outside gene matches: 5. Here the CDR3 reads CASREAGGEQFF. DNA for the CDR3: TGTGCCAGCCGTGAAGCGGGAGGTGAGCAGTTCTTC.

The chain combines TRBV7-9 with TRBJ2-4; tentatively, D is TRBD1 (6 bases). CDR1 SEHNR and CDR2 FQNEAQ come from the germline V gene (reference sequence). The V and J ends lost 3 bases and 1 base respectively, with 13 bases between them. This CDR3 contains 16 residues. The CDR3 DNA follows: TGTGCCAGCAGCTTCACAGGGTCCGGGGCCAAAAACATTCAGTACTTC. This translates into CASSFTGSGAKNIQYF.

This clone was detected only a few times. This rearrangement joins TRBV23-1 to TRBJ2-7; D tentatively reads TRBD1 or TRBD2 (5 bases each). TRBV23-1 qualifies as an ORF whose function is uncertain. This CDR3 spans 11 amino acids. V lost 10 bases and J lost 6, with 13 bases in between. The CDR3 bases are TGCGCCACCCTTTGGGGGTCCGAGCAGTACTTC. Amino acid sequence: CATLWGSEQYF.

The CDR3: CASSLSPPGGYTF. The CDR3 DNA reads as TGTGCCAGCAGTTTAAGCCCCCCGGGCGGCTACACCTTC. The chain recombines TRBV28 with TRBJ1-2; D unresolved. Trimming cost V 2 bases and J 8 bases, with 12 bases left between them. From germline, CDR1 is MDHEN and CDR2 SYDVKM. CDR3 size: 13 residues.

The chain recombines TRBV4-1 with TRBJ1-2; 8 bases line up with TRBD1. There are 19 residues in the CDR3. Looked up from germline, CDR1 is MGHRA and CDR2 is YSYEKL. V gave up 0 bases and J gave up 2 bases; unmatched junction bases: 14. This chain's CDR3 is CASSQERVRGPNRNYGYTF. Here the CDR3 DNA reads TGCGCCAGCAGCCAAGAAAGGGTCAGGGGGCCAAATCGAAACTATGGCTACACCTTC.

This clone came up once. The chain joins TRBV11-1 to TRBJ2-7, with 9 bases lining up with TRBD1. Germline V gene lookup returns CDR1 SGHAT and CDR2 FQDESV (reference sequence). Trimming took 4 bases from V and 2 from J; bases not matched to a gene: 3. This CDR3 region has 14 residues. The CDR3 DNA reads TGTGCCAGCAGCTACCGGGACAGGGCCTACGAGCAGTACTTC. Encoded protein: CASSYRDRAYEQYF.

The DNA for the CDR3 is TGTGCCAGCTCACCGGCCGGGACAGGGGGAACTGAAGCTTTCTTT. Translating gives CASSPAGTGGTEAFF. V gene TRBV18 combines with J gene TRBJ1-1; 11 bases line up with TRBD1. Germline V lookup: CDR1 KGHSH, CDR2 LQKENI. V shed 3 bases, J shed 5 bases, and the junction held 5 bases outside the gene matches. The CDR3 loop spans 15 amino acids.

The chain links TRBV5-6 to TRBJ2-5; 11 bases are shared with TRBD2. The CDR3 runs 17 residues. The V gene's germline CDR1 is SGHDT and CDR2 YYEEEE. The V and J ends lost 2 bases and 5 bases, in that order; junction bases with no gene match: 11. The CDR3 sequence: CASSFGLAGGSGETQYF. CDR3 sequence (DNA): TGTGCCAGCAGCTTTGGATTAGCGGGGGGGTCCGGCGAGACCCAGTACTTC.

The CDR3 coding sequence is TGTGCCAGCAGAGGGGGTGCAGTCAGCTCCTATAATTCACCCCTCCACTTT. It yields the protein CASRGGAVSSYNSPLHF. The chain carries TRBV2 and TRBJ1-6; TRBD1 might be the D (6 bases). Trimming took 6 bases from V and 0 from J, leaving 15 bases between them. CDR1 is SNHLY and CDR2 is FYNNEI in the germline V gene. The CDR3 sequence is 17 residues long. The full variable domain, in which reference TRBV2 and TRBJ1-6 provide the parts outside the CDR3, is EPEVTQTPSHQVTQMGQEVILRCVPISNHLYFYWYRQILGQKVEFLVSFYNNEISEKSEIFDDQFSVERPDGSNFTLKIRSTKLEDSAMYFCASRGGAVSSYNSPLHFGNGTRLTVT.

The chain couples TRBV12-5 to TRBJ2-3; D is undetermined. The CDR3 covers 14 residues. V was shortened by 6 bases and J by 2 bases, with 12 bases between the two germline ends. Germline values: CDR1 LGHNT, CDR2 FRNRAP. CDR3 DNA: TGTGCTAGTGGACCCCAAGAAGACACAGATACGCAGTATTTT. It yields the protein CASGPQEDTDTQYF.

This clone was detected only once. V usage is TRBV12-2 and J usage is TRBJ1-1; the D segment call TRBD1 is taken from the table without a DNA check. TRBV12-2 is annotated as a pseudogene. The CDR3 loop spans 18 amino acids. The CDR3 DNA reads TGTGCAAGTCGCTTAGAGTTCAGGGGGCGAGGGGGATTAACTGAAGCTTTCTTT. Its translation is CASRLEFRGRGGLTEAFF.

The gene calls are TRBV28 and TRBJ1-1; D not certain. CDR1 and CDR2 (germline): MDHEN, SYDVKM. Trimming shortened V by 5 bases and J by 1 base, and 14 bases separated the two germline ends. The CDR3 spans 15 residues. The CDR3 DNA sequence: TGTGCCAGCAGTGTCTGGCGGGAGAGGAACACTGAAGCTTTCTTT. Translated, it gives CASSVWRERNTEAFF.

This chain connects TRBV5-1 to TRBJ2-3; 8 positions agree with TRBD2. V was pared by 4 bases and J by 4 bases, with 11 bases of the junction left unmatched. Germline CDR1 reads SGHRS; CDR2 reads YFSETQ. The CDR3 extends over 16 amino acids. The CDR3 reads CASSPLPGGLADTQYF. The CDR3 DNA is TGCGCCAGCAGCCCCTTACCGGGAGGGCTGGCAGATACGCAGTATTTT.

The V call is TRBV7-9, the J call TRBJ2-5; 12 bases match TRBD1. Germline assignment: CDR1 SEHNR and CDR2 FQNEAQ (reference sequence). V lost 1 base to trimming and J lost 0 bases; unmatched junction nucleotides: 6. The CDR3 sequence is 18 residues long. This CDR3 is CASSLGDRGLLYQETQYF. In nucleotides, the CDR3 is TGTGCCAGCAGCTTAGGGGACAGGGGGCTTTTGTACCAAGAGACCCAGTACTTC.

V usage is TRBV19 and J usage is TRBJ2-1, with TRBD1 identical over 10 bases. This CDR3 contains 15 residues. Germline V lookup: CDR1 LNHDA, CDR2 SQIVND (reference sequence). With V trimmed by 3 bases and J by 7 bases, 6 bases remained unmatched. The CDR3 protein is CASSIETGQGNEQFF. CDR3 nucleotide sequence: TGTGCCAGTAGTATCGAAACGGGACAGGGGAATGAGCAGTTCTTC.

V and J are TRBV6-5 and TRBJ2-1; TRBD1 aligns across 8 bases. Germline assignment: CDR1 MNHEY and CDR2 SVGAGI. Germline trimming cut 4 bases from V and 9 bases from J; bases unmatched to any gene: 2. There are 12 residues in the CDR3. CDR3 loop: CASSWTGTEQFF. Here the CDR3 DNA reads TGTGCCAGCAGTTGGACAGGGACTGAGCAGTTCTTC.

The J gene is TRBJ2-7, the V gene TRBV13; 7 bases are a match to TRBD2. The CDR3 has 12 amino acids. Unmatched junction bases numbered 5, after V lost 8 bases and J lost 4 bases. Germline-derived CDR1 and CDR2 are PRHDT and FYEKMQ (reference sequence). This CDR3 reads CASAGEPYEQYF. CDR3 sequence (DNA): TGTGCCAGCGCGGGAGAGCCTTACGAGCAGTACTTC. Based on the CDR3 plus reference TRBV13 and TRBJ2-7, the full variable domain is AAGVIQSPRHLIKEKRETATLKCYPIPRHDTVYWYQQGPGQDPQFLISFYEKMQSDKGSIPDRFSAQQFSDYHSELNMSSLELGDSALYFCASAGEPYEQYFGPGTRLTVT.

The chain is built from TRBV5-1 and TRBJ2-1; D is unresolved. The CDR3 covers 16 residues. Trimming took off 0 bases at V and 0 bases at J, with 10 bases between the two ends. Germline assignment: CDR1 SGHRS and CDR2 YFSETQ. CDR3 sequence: CASSLAVESSYNEQFF. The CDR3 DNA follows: TGCGCCAGCAGCTTGGCTGTCGAGAGCTCCTACAATGAGCAGTTCTTC.

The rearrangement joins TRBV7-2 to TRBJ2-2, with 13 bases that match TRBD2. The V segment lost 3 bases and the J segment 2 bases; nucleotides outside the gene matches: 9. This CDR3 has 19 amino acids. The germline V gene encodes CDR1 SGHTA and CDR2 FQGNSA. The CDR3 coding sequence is TGTGCCAGCAGCTTGCCGGGACTAGCGGGAACGGTAAACACCGGGGAGCTGTTTTTT. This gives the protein CASSLPGLAGTVNTGELFF.

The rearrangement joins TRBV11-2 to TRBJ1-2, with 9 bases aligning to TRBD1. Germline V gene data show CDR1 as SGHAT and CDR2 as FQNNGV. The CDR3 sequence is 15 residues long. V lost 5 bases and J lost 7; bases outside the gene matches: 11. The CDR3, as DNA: TGTGCCAGCAGCCCAATCCCACAGGGGGCGGGTGGCTACACCTTC. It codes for CASSPIPQGAGGYTF.

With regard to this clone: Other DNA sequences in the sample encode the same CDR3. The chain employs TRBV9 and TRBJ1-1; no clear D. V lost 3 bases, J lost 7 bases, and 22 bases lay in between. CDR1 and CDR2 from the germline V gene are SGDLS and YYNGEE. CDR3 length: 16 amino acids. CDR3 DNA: TGTGCCAGCAGCGCGGTAAGTGGGTATTTCGGAGGTGAAGCTTTCTTT. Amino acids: CASSAVSGYFGGEAFF.

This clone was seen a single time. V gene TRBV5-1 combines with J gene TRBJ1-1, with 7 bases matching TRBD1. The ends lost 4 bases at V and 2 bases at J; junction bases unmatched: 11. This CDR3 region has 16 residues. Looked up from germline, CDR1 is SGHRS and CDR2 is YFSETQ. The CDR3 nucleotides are TGCGCCAGCAGCCTGGAGGGTGGGACAGTTAACACTGAAGCTTTCTTT. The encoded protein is CASSLEGGTVNTEAFF.

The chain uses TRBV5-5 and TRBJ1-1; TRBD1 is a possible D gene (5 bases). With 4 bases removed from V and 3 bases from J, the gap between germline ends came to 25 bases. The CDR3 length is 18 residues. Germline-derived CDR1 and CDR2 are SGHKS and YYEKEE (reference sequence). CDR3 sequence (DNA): TGTGCCAGCAGCCTTCGACAGTCGGGGGTGCGTGGGCACACTGAAGCTTTCTTT. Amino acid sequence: CASSLRQSGVRGHTEAFF.

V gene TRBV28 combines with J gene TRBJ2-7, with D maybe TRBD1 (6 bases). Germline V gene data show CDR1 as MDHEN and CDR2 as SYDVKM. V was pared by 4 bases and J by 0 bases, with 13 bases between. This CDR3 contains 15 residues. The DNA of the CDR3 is TGTGCCAGCAGTTCCTTGGGACACCGCTCCTACGAGCAGTACTTC. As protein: CASSSLGHRSYEQYF.

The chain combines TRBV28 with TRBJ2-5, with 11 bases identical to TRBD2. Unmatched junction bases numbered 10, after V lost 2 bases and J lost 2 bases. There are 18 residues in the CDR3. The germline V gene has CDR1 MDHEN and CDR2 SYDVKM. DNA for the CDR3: TGTGCCAGCAGTTTACCTCTCTTAGCGGGAGGGGGACAAGAGACCCAGTACTTC. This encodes CASSLPLLAGGGQETQYF. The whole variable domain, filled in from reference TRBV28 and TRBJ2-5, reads DVKVTQSSRYLVKRTGEKVFLECVQDMDHENMFWYRQDPGLGLRLIYFSYDVKMKEKGDIPEGYSVSREKKERFSLILESASTNQTSMYLCASSLPLLAGGGQETQYFGPGTRLLVL.